This TCR beta chain was observed in a study of PD-L1 blockade in urothelial cancer. The CDR3 is 15 residues long. With V trimmed by 3 bases and J by 2 bases, 2 bases remained unmatched. In germline, CDR1 is SGHTA, CDR2 FQGNSA. Into every PCR, synthetic TCR analog templates were spiked. Measured with immunoSEQ multiplex PCR; TCRdb has only the in-frame clones, and not every one. The repertoire has 40,000 to 45,000 clones, roughly four fifths of them found once; the top ten carry roughly 3.2%. To note about this clone: Other DNA sequences in this specimen translate into the identical CDR3.

The rearrangement links TRBV7-2 to TRBJ1-5, with 9 nucleotides matching TRBD1. The TCR originated in a man between 65 and 85 years old with urothelial cancer. The specimen comprised PBMCs, sampled around atezolizumab (anti-PD-L1) treatment. CDR3 sequence: CASSLDRGGNQPQHF. The DNA for the CDR3 is TGTGCCAGCAGCTTGGACAGGGGTGGCAATCAGCCCCAGCATTTT. Looking up the rest from reference TRBV7-2 and TRBJ1-5 gives the full variable domain: GAGVSQSPSNKVTEKGKDVELRCDPISGHTALYWYRQSLGQGLEFLIYFQGNSAPDKSGLPSDRFSAERTGGSVSTLTIQRTQQEDSAVYLCASSLDRGGNQPQHFGDGTRLSIL.